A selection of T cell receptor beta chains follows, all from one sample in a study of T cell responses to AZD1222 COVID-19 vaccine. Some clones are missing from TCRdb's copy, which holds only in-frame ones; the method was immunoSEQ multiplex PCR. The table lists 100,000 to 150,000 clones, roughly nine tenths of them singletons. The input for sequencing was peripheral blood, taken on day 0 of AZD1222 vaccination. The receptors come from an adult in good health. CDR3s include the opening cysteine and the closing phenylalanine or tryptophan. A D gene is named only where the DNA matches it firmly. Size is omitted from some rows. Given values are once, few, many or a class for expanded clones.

CASSLEVNEQFF TGTGCCAGCAGTCTGGAGGTCAATGAGCAGTTCTTC 12 TRBV7-8 few . TRBJ2-1
CASSWQGSYEQYF TGTGCCAGCAGTTGGCAGGGATCCTACGAGCAGTACTTC 13 TRBV27 . . TRBJ2-7
CASSTPEGTDTQYF TGTGCCAGTAGTACTCCGGAGGGGACCGATACGCAGTATTTT 14 TRBV19 . . TRBJ2-3
CASSPGDRGRTQPQHF TGTGCCAGCAGTCCGGGGGACAGGGGGCGAACTCAGCCCCAGCATTTT 16 TRBV28 . TRBD1 TRBJ1-5
CASSPRDSNQPQHF TGTGCCAGCAGCCCTCGGGACAGCAATCAGCCCCAGCATTTT 14 TRBV9 . . TRBJ1-5
CASSHGTGPSEQYF TGTGCCAGCAGCCACGGGACAGGGCCTTCCGAGCAGTACTTC 14 TRBV7-9 . TRBD1 TRBJ2-7
CASSVGQVRSGANVLTF TGTGCCAGCAGTGTCGGGCAGGTTCGATCTGGGGCCAACGTCCTGACTTTC 17 TRBV2 . . TRBJ2-6
CASTDWSDTQYF TGTGCCAGCACCGACTGGTCGGATACGCAGTATTTT 12 TRBV6-5 . . TRBJ2-3
CARVPGERKYGNTIYF TGTGCCAGGGTACCGGGGGAGAGGAAGTATGGAAACACCATATATTTT 16 TRBV7-3 . . TRBJ1-3
CASSAGTISTDTQYF TGTGCCAGCAGCGCCGGGACTATAAGCACAGATACGCAGTATTTT 15 TRBV7-2 . TRBD2 TRBJ2-3
CATSDFPSGTGSGADTQYF TGTGCCACCAGTGATTTCCCATCCGGGACAGGGAGTGGGGCAGATACGCAGTATTTT 19 TRBV24-1 . TRBD1 TRBJ2-3
CASTMGGTYEQYF TGTGCCAGCACCATGGGGGGAACCTACGAGCAGTACTTC 13 TRBV28 . . TRBJ2-7
CASSVQGVGTGELFF TGTGCCAGCAGCGTCCAGGGAGTTGGCACCGGGGAGCTGTTTTTT 15 TRBV7-9 . . TRBJ2-2
CASSPGGRQGPNYGYTF TGCGCCAGCAGCCCCGGGGGGAGACAGGGTCCTAACTATGGCTACACCTTC 17 TRBV4-1 . TRBD1 TRBJ1-2
CASSEKPEGHTLNYGYTF TGTGCCAGCAGTGAAAAACCCGAGGGACACACCTTAAACTATGGCTACACCTTC 18 TRBV25-1 . . TRBJ1-2
CASSLEGLNEQFF TGTGCCAGCAGCTTGGAGGGACTAAATGAGCAGTTCTTC 13 TRBV7-9 . TRBD2 TRBJ2-1
CASRQGFEAFF TGTGCCAGCAGACAGGGTTTTGAAGCTTTCTTT 11 TRBV28 . . TRBJ1-1
CASSLSSGLAGIGGGEQFF TGTGCCAGCAGTTTATCGAGCGGACTAGCGGGGATTGGGGGGGGTGAGCAGTTCTTC 19 TRBV27 . TRBD2 TRBJ2-1
CATSRDRRGPRTDTQYF TGTGCCACCAGCAGAGATAGGCGGGGACCCAGGACAGATACGCAGTATTTT 17 TRBV15 once . TRBJ2-3
CASSWDREGNTIYF TGCGCCAGCAGCTGGGACAGGGAAGGAAACACCATATATTTT 14 TRBV5-1 . TRBD1 TRBJ1-3
CASIPGQYAYGYTF TGTGCCAGCATTCCGGGACAGTACGCCTATGGCTACACCTTC 14 TRBV2 . TRBD1 TRBJ1-2
CASSRTSGGPRYEQYF TGTGCCAGCAGCCGGACTAGCGGGGGGCCCCGATACGAGCAGTACTTC 16 TRBV9 . TRBD2 TRBJ2-7
CASRSTGADNEKLFF TGTGCCAGCAGATCTACAGGGGCGGATAATGAAAAACTGTTTTTT 15 TRBV6-1 . TRBD1 TRBJ1-4
CASSQRGDQPQHF TGCGCCAGCAGCCAACGCGGGGATCAGCCCCAGCATTTT 13 TRBV4-1 . . TRBJ1-5
CAWSRGRMNTGELFF TGTGCCTGGAGTAGGGGCAGGATGAACACCGGGGAGCTGTTTTTT 15 TRBV30 . . TRBJ2-2
CASSQADTDTQYF TGTGCCAGCAGCCAAGCCGACACAGATACGCAGTATTTT 13 TRBV3-1/TRBV3-2 . . TRBJ2-3
CASSSSGNNEQFF TGTGCCAGCAGCTCCTCGGGGAACAATGAGCAGTTCTTC 13 TRBV7-9 once . TRBJ2-1
CASSSFPGQGNSPLHF TGTGCCAGCAGTTCCTTTCCGGGACAGGGGAATTCACCCCTCCACTTT 16 TRBV28 . TRBD1 TRBJ1-6
CASSLYGGGTDTQYF TGTGCCAGCAGCTTATATGGCGGGGGCACAGATACGCAGTATTTT 15 TRBV7-2 . . TRBJ2-3
CASSYSTGNYGYTF TGTGCCAGCAGTTACTCGACAGGGAACTATGGCTACACCTTC 14 TRBV6-2/TRBV6-3 . TRBD1 TRBJ1-2
CASSYVTSGTSTDTQYF TGTGCCAGCAGTTATGTGACTAGCGGAACTAGCACAGATACGCAGTATTTT 17 TRBV6-2/TRBV6-3 . TRBD2 TRBJ2-3
CATLYRGSYGYTF TGTGCCACTTTGTACAGGGGAAGCTATGGCTACACCTTC 13 TRBV5-4 . TRBD1 TRBJ1-2
CASTRPGQGASPLHF TGTGCCAGCACCCGACCGGGACAGGGGGCGTCACCCCTCCACTTT 15 TRBV28 . TRBD1 TRBJ1-6
CASKGTGLAYNEQFF TGTGCCAGCAAGGGAACGGGTTTAGCCTACAATGAGCAGTTCTTC 15 TRBV25-1 . . TRBJ2-1
CSADQGATGELFF TGCAGCGCGGACCAGGGGGCCACCGGGGAGCTGTTTTTT 13 TRBV29-1 . TRBD1 TRBJ2-2
CASSPPGTSYGEQYF TGTGCCAGCAGTCCCCCTGGGACTTCGTACGGCGAGCAGTACTTC 15 TRBV6-4 . . TRBJ2-7
CASSFETGDSPLHF TGTGCCAGCAGCTTTGAGACAGGGGATTCACCCCTCCACTTT 14 TRBV13 . TRBD1 TRBJ1-6
CASSQEGSANTEAFF TGTGCCAGCAGCCAAGAGGGCTCAGCGAACACTGAAGCTTTCTTT 15 TRBV3-1/TRBV3-2 . . TRBJ1-1
CASSRQGTHEQYF TGTGCCAGCAGCAGACAGGGGACCCACGAGCAGTACTTC 13 TRBV6-2/TRBV6-3 . TRBD1 TRBJ2-7
CASSLQPGGLYGYTF TGTGCCAGCAGCCTACAACCGGGGGGGTTGTATGGCTACACCTTC 15 TRBV14 . . TRBJ1-2
CASTGTGGAYEQYF TGTGCCAGCACCGGGACAGGGGGAGCCTACGAGCAGTACTTC 14 TRBV6-5 . TRBD1 TRBJ2-7
CASSLAPGKGYTF TGTGCCAGCAGCTTAGCCCCCGGGAAAGGCTACACCTTC 13 TRBV7-9 . . TRBJ1-2
CASGLGSSTSGQETQYF TGTGCTAGTGGTTTGGGGTCCTCGACAAGCGGGCAAGAGACCCAGTACTTC 17 TRBV12-5 once . TRBJ2-5
CASSPQGGRTEAFF TGTGCCAGCAGTCCTCAGGGGGGTAGGACTGAAGCTTTCTTT 14 TRBV7-6 once TRBD1 TRBJ1-1
CSASSGQGMETQYF TGCAGTGCTAGTTCGGGACAGGGGATGGAGACCCAGTACTTC 14 TRBV20-1 few TRBD1 TRBJ2-5
CASSRDRGVHEQYF TGTGCCAGCAGCCGGGACAGGGGTGTGCACGAGCAGTACTTC 14 TRBV27 . TRBD1 TRBJ2-7
CASSDRGGINTEAFF TGTGCCAGCTCAGACAGGGGTGGTATTAACACTGAAGCTTTCTTT 15 TRBV19 . TRBD1 TRBJ1-1
CASSLFRGAGEFHNSPLHF TGTGCCAGCAGTTTATTTCGGGGGGCGGGTGAGTTTCATAATTCACCCCTCCACTTT 19 TRBV27 . . TRBJ1-6
CASSLPRGGGTGELFF TGTGCCAGCAGCTTACCTCGGGGCGGAGGCACCGGGGAGCTGTTTTTT 16 TRBV7-2 . . TRBJ2-2
CAWSVGDSSYEQYF TGTGCCTGGAGTGTAGGGGACAGCTCCTACGAGCAGTACTTC 14 TRBV30 few TRBD1 TRBJ2-7
CATQSGVGTYSNQPQHF TGTGCCACCCAATCCGGGGTTGGGACTTATAGCAATCAGCCCCAGCATTTT 17 TRBV19 . . TRBJ1-5
CASGERRSTPQHF TGTGCCAGCGGAGAACGTAGGTCAACGCCCCAGCATTTT 13 TRBV6-5 . . TRBJ1-5
CASSYLPGLAGLEQFF TGTGCCAGCAGCTACCTCCCGGGACTAGCGGGACTTGAGCAGTTCTTC 16 TRBV7-3 . TRBD2 TRBJ2-1
CASSSPGTAYGYTF TGTGCCAGCAGCTCGCCCGGGACAGCATATGGCTACACCTTC 14 TRBV7-2 once TRBD1 TRBJ1-2
CASSAPALGGSQYEQYF TGTGCCAGCAGCGCTCCGGCCCTTGGGGGATCACAGTACGAGCAGTACTTC 17 TRBV9 once . TRBJ2-7
CASSSGHTEAFF TGTGCCAGTAGTTCGGGCCACACTGAAGCTTTCTTT 12 TRBV19 . . TRBJ1-1
CASSVDPGAREQYF TGTGCCAGCAGCGTAGACCCCGGGGCCCGGGAGCAGTACTTC 14 TRBV9 . . TRBJ2-7
CASSPGDRDQNIQYF TGCGCCAGCAGCCCAGGGGACAGGGACCAAAACATTCAGTACTTC 15 TRBV4-1 . TRBD1 TRBJ2-4
CSVDFGSGDYNEQFF TGCAGCGTTGACTTCGGATCTGGGGACTACAATGAGCAGTTCTTC 15 TRBV29-1 . . TRBJ2-1